The 9 T cell receptor beta chains below all came from one sample that was sequenced in a study of blood T cell repertoires in COVID-19. Clones were read by immunoSEQ multiplex PCR, and TCRdb kept only the in-frame ones, dropping some. The data show 300,000 to 450,000 clones, about 89% seen once. Input material: peripheral blood. The source of these receptors is a woman aged 30 to 39 with COVID-19, enrolled during active disease.

The chain has TRBV5-1 and TRBJ2-6, with D unclear. V was pared by 0 bases and J by 0 bases, with 7 bases between. Germline V gene data show CDR1 as SGHRS and CDR2 as YFSETQ. The CDR3 covers 16 residues. DNA for the CDR3: TGCGCCAGCAGCTTGGAGTCAGGCTCTGGGGCCAACGTCCTGACTTTC. This encodes CASSLESGSGANVLTF.

The rearrangement uses TRBV25-1 and TRBJ1-1; maybe TRBD1 (5 bases). The CDR3 consists of 15 residues. The V end was cut by 1 base, the J end by 5 bases, with 14 bases between. Germline CDR1 and CDR2: MGHDK and SYGVNS. This chain's CDR3 is CASSEFSRKGTEAFF. CDR3 bases: TGTGCCAGCAGTGAATTTTCGAGGAAGGGGACTGAAGCTTTCTTT.

This clone was observed once. The chain recombines TRBV5-1 with TRBJ2-1; 10 positions agree with TRBD2. V trimming: 4 bases; J trimming: 5 bases; junction bases outside the gene matches: 6. Germline-derived CDR1 and CDR2 are SGHRS and YFSETQ. The length of the CDR3 is 15 residues. CDR3 nucleotides: TGCGCCAGCAGCACCGGACTAGCGGCGAACAATGAGCAGTTCTTC. Residues: CASSTGLAANNEQFF.

This chain connects TRBV28 to TRBJ2-1; 9 nucleotides line up with TRBD2. The CDR3 runs to 15 residues. Germline V CDR1 and CDR2: MDHEN, SYDVKM. The junction had 6 bases not matched to a gene; V was cut back by 5 bases and J by 4 bases. CDR3 DNA sequence: TGTGCCAGCAGTCTGACTAGCGGAACGTACAATGAGCAGTTCTTC. Protein sequence: CASSLTSGTYNEQFF.

The genes are TRBV5-4 and TRBJ2-1, with D unclear. Between the trimmed V and J ends, which lost 0 bases and 8 bases, there was a span of 12 bases. Germline V gene lookup returns CDR1 SGHNT and CDR2 YYREEE (reference sequence). The CDR3 consists of 14 residues. CDR3 nucleotide sequence: TGTGCCAGCAGCTTGGGTTTGTCGCGAGATGAGCAGTTCTTC. It is translated as CASSLGLSRDEQFF.

This chain joins TRBV19 and TRBJ1-5; 9 bases match TRBD1. V lost 5 bases to trimming and J lost 6 bases; unmatched junction nucleotides: 5. Germline CDR1 LNHDA, CDR2 SQIVND (reference sequence). This CDR3 has 14 residues. The CDR3 DNA is TGTGCCAGTAGTTGGACAGGGGCAAGTCAGCCCCAGCATTTT. It translates to CASSWTGASQPQHF. The full variable domain, with the rest looked up from reference TRBV19 and TRBJ1-5, is DGGITQSPKYLFRKEGQNVTLSCEQNLNHDAMYWYRQDPGQGLRLIYYSQIVNDFQKGDIAEGYSVSREKKESFPLTVTSAQKNPTAFYLCASSWTGASQPQHFGDGTRLSIL.

The chain recombines TRBV3-1 (or the pseudogene TRBV3-2) with TRBJ1-6; 10 bases are shared with TRBD1. The CDR3 extends over 15 amino acids. The germline V gene encodes CDR1 LGHDT and CDR2 YNNKEL (reference sequence). V lost 6 bases, J lost 7 bases, and 6 bases stayed unmatched. DNA of the CDR3: TGTGCCAGCAGTGGAGCGGGACAGGGGAATTCACCCCTCCACTTT. This sequence encodes CASSGAGQGNSPLHF.

The rearrangement joins TRBV6-5 to TRBJ2-1, with 7 bases identical to TRBD2. CDR1 and CDR2 from the germline V gene are MNHEY and SVGAGI. V dropped 7 bases and J dropped 2; count of bases not matched to a gene: 8. The CDR3 is made up of 15 amino acids. CDR3 region: CASTPGGSTYNEQFF. In DNA, the CDR3 is TGTGCCAGCACCCCGGGGGGTAGCACCTACAATGAGCAGTTCTTC.

In its sample, this clone was seen once. Here the CDR3 DNA reads TGTGCCTCCTCACAGGGGGCACCTTCCTACGAGCAGTACTTC. This codes for CASSQGAPSYEQYF. V usage is TRBV2 and J usage is TRBJ2-7, with TRBD1 identical over 9 bases. This CDR3 has 14 residues. The J segment lost 1 base and the V segment lost 11 bases, leaving 9 bases of the junction unmatched. Germline V gene data show CDR1 as SNHLY and CDR2 as FYNNEI.